The next 31 T cell receptor beta chains were all read from a single sample in a study of cytomegalovirus exposure and HLA in healthy donors. Primers included in the PCR were 60 Vbeta and 13 Jbeta primers. Sequenced by immunoSEQ multiplex PCR; TCRdb stores in-frame clones only, minus some. This sample yields under 200,000 clones, of which roughly 82% are seen a single time; nearly 6.5% belongs to the top ten. The sequencing sample was made of PBMCs. The receptor set was obtained from a man between 50 and 59 years old in good health and CMV-seropositive.

This sequence joins TRBV9 and TRBJ2-1, with 9 bases matching TRBD2. This CDR3 is built from 13 residues. After removal of 3 bases from V and 9 bases from J, the junction contained 4 bases not matched to a gene. Per the germline V gene, CDR1 is SGDLS and CDR2 is YYNGEE. CDR3 sequence: CASSAGLAIEQFF. CDR3 nucleotides: TGTGCCAGCAGCGCGGGACTAGCTATTGAGCAGTTCTTC.

This chain uses TRBV7-9 with TRBJ2-1; D not resolved. The CDR3 length is 17 residues. Germline CDR1 and CDR2: SEHNR and FQNEAQ (reference sequence). The V end lost 3 bases, the J end lost 0 bases, and 15 bases lay between the germline ends. CDR3 DNA: TGTGCCAGCAGCTTCCATACCCGGCGGAGCTCCTACAATGAGCAGTTCTTC. This gives the protein CASSFHTRRSSYNEQFF.

In this sample, this clone turned up a few times. The junction does not match germline at one end; this may be a read error. The rearrangement links TRBV7-9 to TRBJ2-4, with 7 bases matching TRBD2. Germline V gives CDR1 SEHNR, CDR2 FQNEAQ (reference sequence). This CDR3 has 16 residues. CDR3 protein: CSSSSREEYDKNIQYF. CDR3 bases: TGTTCCAGCAGCTCCCGGGAGGAATACGATAAAAACATTCAGTACTTC.

The rearrangement joins TRBV18 to TRBJ2-3; 7 nucleotides line up with TRBD1. The V gene's germline CDR1 is KGHSH and CDR2 LQKENI. J lost 0 bases, V lost 8 bases, and 5 bases had no gene match. The CDR3 has 14 residues. CDR3 DNA sequence: TGTGCCAGCGAGGGACAGCTAAGCACAGATACGCAGTATTTT. This gives the protein CASEGQLSTDTQYF. Based on the CDR3 plus reference TRBV18 and TRBJ2-3, the full variable domain is NAGVMQNPRHLVRRRGQEARLRCSPMKGHSHVYWYRQLPEEGLKFMVYLQKENIIDESGMPKERFSAEFPKEGPSILRIQQVVRGDSAAYFCASEGQLSTDTQYFGPGTRLTVL.

The V call is TRBV5-4, the J call TRBJ2-3; 13 bases align to TRBD2. The V and J ends lost 4 bases and 8 bases, in that order; junction bases with no gene match: 7. Looked up from germline, CDR1 is SGHNT and CDR2 is YYREEE (reference sequence). The CDR3 runs to 15 residues. As DNA, the CDR3 is TGTGCCAGCAGCCTTCGGACTAGCGGGAGTCCTACGCAGTATTTT. Amino acids: CASSLRTSGSPTQYF.

This chain links TRBV19 with TRBJ2-7; D is undetermined. V lost 4 bases to trimming and J lost 1 base, with 8 bases between them. Looked up from germline, CDR1 is LNHDA and CDR2 is SQIVND (reference sequence). The CDR3 has 13 residues. CDR3 sequence reads: CASSKSESYEQYF. CDR3 DNA: TGTGCCAGTAGTAAGTCAGAATCCTACGAGCAGTACTTC.

The genes are TRBV6-5 and TRBJ2-1, with 12 bases fitting TRBD2. The V gene end was trimmed by 5 bases and the J gene end by 6 bases; junction bases not matched to a gene: 5. From germline, CDR1 is MNHEY and CDR2 SVGAGI. This CDR3 region has 15 residues. As DNA, the CDR3 is TGTGCCAGCAGTCCGGGACTAGCGGGCAGCAATGAGCAGTTCTTC. This sequence encodes CASSPGLAGSNEQFF.

The chain couples TRBV6-1 to TRBJ2-3; D is unresolved. Trimming removed 4 bases from V and 4 bases from J, with 18 bases in between. Germline CDR1 MNHNS, CDR2 SASEGT. The CDR3 runs 16 residues. CDR3 sequence reads: CASSVAPPNVADTQYF. The CDR3 coding sequence is TGTGCCAGCAGTGTGGCCCCTCCGAATGTTGCAGATACGCAGTATTTT.

CDR3 loop: CASRSTLLHTEAFF. DNA of the CDR3: TGTGCCAGTAGGTCTACTCTGCTTCACACTGAAGCTTTCTTT. The rearrangement uses TRBV19 and TRBJ1-1; D not resolved. Between the trimmed V and J ends, which lost 6 bases and 3 bases, there was a span of 14 bases. Looked up from germline, CDR1 is LNHDA and CDR2 is SQIVND (reference sequence). This CDR3 has 14 amino acids.

The chain recombines TRBV4-2 with TRBJ2-2; tentative D call: TRBD1 (6 bases). The V end was cut by 1 base, the J end by 1 base, with 16 bases between. The CDR3 totals 18 residues. Germline CDR1 and CDR2: LGHNA and YNFKEQ. As DNA, the CDR3 is TGTGCCAGCAGCCAAGGGAGAACAGGGAAATTGAACACCGGGGAGCTGTTTTTT. Translation: CASSQGRTGKLNTGELFF.

The chain links TRBV19 to TRBJ2-3, with 8 bases that match TRBD2. Germline CDR1 and CDR2: LNHDA and SQIVND (reference sequence). This CDR3 comprises 15 residues. Trimming at V came to 3 bases and at J to 1 base, leaving 3 bases not matched to a gene. In DNA form, the CDR3 reads TGTGCCAGTAGTATCGGGGGGGTCGGCACAGATACGCAGTATTTT. Its protein is CASSIGGVGTDTQYF.

CDR3 nucleotides: TGCGCCAGCAGCCAGATCCCCGGGACTAGCGTTTTCAATGAGCAGTTCTTC. It translates to CASSQIPGTSVFNEQFF. V gene TRBV4-1 combines with J gene TRBJ2-1, with TRBD2 identical over 10 bases. This CDR3 contains 17 residues. V shed 3 bases and J 6 bases; nucleotides not matched to a gene: 11. CDR1 is MGHRA, CDR2 YSYEKL, per germline.

The rearrangement joins TRBV5-1 to TRBJ1-4; D is possibly TRBD1 (6 bases). Per germline, CDR1 SGHRS and CDR2 YFSETQ. The V end was cut by 2 bases, the J end by 8 bases, with 10 bases between. This CDR3 is built from 13 residues. The CDR3 sequence is CASSFSGVEKLFF. In DNA form, the CDR3 reads TGCGCCAGCAGCTTCTCAGGGGTGGAAAAACTGTTTTTT.

The rearrangement joins TRBV18 to TRBJ1-1; D possibly corresponds to TRBD1 (5 bases). Trimming stripped 0 bases from V and 1 base from J, with 12 bases between. In germline, CDR1 is KGHSH, CDR2 LQKENI. CDR3 length equals 16 residues. CDR3 DNA: TGTGCCAGCTCACCACCTGGTGGGGCAGCGAACACTGAAGCTTTCTTT. This gives the protein CASSPPGGAANTEAFF.

There are a few counts of this clone. V is TRBV6-1 and J is TRBJ1-6; 7 nucleotides align to TRBD1. Per the germline V gene, CDR1 is MNHNS and CDR2 is SASEGT. This CDR3 contains 15 residues. Trimming removed 6 bases from V and 6 bases from J; junction bases left unmatched: 8. DNA for the CDR3: TGTGCCAGCAGCCCCGAGGGGGCTTCTAATTCACCCCTCCACTTT. Translating gives CASSPEGASNSPLHF.

V and J are TRBV6-1 and TRBJ2-1, with D possibly TRBD2 on 5 matching bases. The CDR3 spans 12 residues. Germline V gene lookup returns CDR1 MNHNS and CDR2 SASEGT. Trimming took off 8 bases at V and 12 bases at J, with 17 bases between the two ends. CDR3 region: CASCTVLARQFF. DNA of the CDR3: TGTGCCAGCTGTACTGTTCTAGCCAGGCAGTTCTTC.

This clone was found a few times. The J gene is TRBJ2-2, the V gene TRBV2; 7 bases map to TRBD1. The CDR3 extends over 14 amino acids. The germline V gene encodes CDR1 SNHLY and CDR2 FYNNEI. The V and J ends lost 6 bases and 0 bases, in that order; junction bases with no gene match: 1. CDR3 nucleotide sequence: TGTGCCAGCAGAGGGACAGCGAACACCGGGGAGCTGTTTTTT. Amino acids: CASRGTANTGELFF. Combining the CDR3 with reference TRBV2 and TRBJ2-2 gives the whole variable domain EPEVTQTPSHQVTQMGQEVILRCVPISNHLYFYWYRQILGQKVEFLVSFYNNEISEKSEIFDDQFSVERPDGSNFTLKIRSTKLEDSAMYFCASRGTANTGELFFGEGSRLTVL.

This chain connects TRBV4-1 to TRBJ1-1; D remains ambiguous. This CDR3 has 15 residues. The germline gives CDR1 MGHRA, CDR2 YSYEKL. V was pared by 1 base and J by 0 bases, with 9 bases between. CDR3 region: CASSQADTLNTEAFF. The CDR3 DNA follows: TGCGCCAGCAGCCAAGCTGACACGCTGAACACTGAAGCTTTCTTT.

This clone was counted only a few times. The J gene is TRBJ1-5, the V gene TRBV19, with TRBD1 matching over 11 bases. From germline, CDR1 is LNHDA and CDR2 SQIVND (reference sequence). The CDR3 length is 16 residues. Trimming at V came to 3 bases and at J to 3 bases, leaving 4 bases not matched to a gene. The CDR3 bases are TGTGCCAGTAGTATGGGGGACAGGGGGTTCAATCAGCCCCAGCATTTT. It is translated as CASSMGDRGFNQPQHF.

The chain couples TRBV4-1 to TRBJ2-5; weak D call: TRBD1 (5 bases). This CDR3 region has 16 residues. Trimming removed 0 bases at V and 2 bases at J, with 13 bases between. The germline gives CDR1 MGHRA, CDR2 YSYEKL. The DNA for the CDR3 is TGCGCCAGCAGCCAAGATTGGAAGGGGCTACAAGAGACCCAGTACTTC. This gives the protein CASSQDWKGLQETQYF.

The chain joins TRBV27 to TRBJ2-1; 8 bases agree with TRBD2. This CDR3 has 14 residues. V was pared by 8 bases and J by 2 bases, with 5 bases of the junction left unmatched. From germline, CDR1 is MNHEY and CDR2 SMNVEV (reference sequence). The CDR3 region has the DNA TGTGCCAGCGGACCGGGAGGGACCTACAATGAGCAGTTCTTC. Amino acids: CASGPGGTYNEQFF.

There are a few counts of this clone. The J gene is TRBJ2-3, the V gene TRBV20-1; D unresolved. CDR3 size: 11 residues. CDR1 and CDR2 from the germline V gene are DFQATT and SNEGSKA (reference sequence). The CDR3 loop reads CSTRSTDTQYF. CDR3 sequence (DNA): TGCTCGACACGGAGCACAGATACGCAGTATTTT.

The rearrangement uses TRBV5-1 and TRBJ2-5; possible D gene TRBD2, 7 bases. The end of the DNA is better explained by TRBJ2-7, so the J call may be wrong. CDR3 length equals 16 residues. Germline assignment: CDR1 SGHRS and CDR2 YFSETQ. The CDR3 sequence: CASSLVDGGPAYEQYF. CDR3 sequence (DNA): TGCGCCAGCAGCTTGGTGGACGGGGGGCCAGCTTACGAGCAGTACTTC.

The rearrangement uses TRBV5-1 and TRBJ1-2; 9 bases fit TRBD1. V shed 3 bases, J shed 4 bases, and the junction held 13 bases outside the gene matches. Germline CDR1 is SGHRS and CDR2 is YFSETQ. The CDR3 has 17 amino acids. The CDR3 DNA reads as TGCGCCAGCAGCTCCACCCCCGGGGGGACAGGGCGCTATGGCTACACCTTC. This gives the protein CASSSTPGGTGRYGYTF.

The rearrangement uses TRBV27 and TRBJ2-1; D possibly corresponds to TRBD1 (6 bases). This CDR3 is built from 13 residues. From germline, CDR1 is MNHEY and CDR2 SMNVEV (reference sequence). V shed 5 bases and J shed 9 bases, with 14 bases lying between them. CDR3 residues: CASSPTGKGEQFF. CDR3 DNA: TGTGCCAGCAGTCCGACAGGAAAGGGTGAGCAGTTCTTC.

V usage is TRBV21-1 and J usage is TRBJ2-5; the table gives TRBD2 as D, unverified against the DNA. TRBV21-1 is labeled a pseudogene. The CDR3 sequence is 18 residues long. The CDR3 sequence: CASSKVKRGTSSRETQYF. In DNA, the CDR3 is TGTGCCAGCAGCAAAGTGAAGAGGGGGACTAGTAGTAGGGAGACCCAGTACTTC.

This rearrangement joins TRBV9 to TRBJ1-2; D not certain. V dropped 7 bases and J dropped 4 bases, with 8 bases sitting between them. There are 11 residues in the CDR3. In germline, CDR1 is SGDLS, CDR2 YYNGEE. The CDR3 loop reads CASGGFYGYTF. In DNA form, the CDR3 reads TGTGCCAGCGGAGGATTCTATGGCTACACCTTC.

CDR3 residues: CASSLTGYTEAFF. The CDR3 coding sequence is TGTGCCAGCAGCTTGACTGGCTACACTGAAGCTTTCTTT. The chain carries TRBV11-3 and TRBJ1-1, with D hard to call. The CDR3 length is 13 residues. Germline assignment: CDR1 SGHNT and CDR2 YENEEA. With 3 bases removed from V and 3 bases from J, the gap between germline ends came to 8 bases.

The chain joins TRBV11-2 to TRBJ1-1; TRBD1 is a possible D gene (6 bases). Germline CDR1 is SGHAT and CDR2 is FQNNGV. Trimming cost V 1 base and J 4 bases, with 16 bases left between them. The CDR3 covers 16 residues. This chain's CDR3 is CASSLGPDRSGTEAFF. CDR3 in DNA: TGTGCCAGCAGCTTAGGCCCCGACAGGTCCGGCACTGAAGCTTTCTTT.

J is TRBJ1-1 and V is TRBV5-5, with 9 positions matching TRBD1. The germline V gene encodes CDR1 SGHKS and CDR2 YYEKEE (reference sequence). This CDR3 contains 16 residues. Trimming at V came to 4 bases and at J to 0 bases, leaving 7 bases not matched to a gene. The CDR3 spells CASSGDRVDMNTEAFF. CDR3 sequence (DNA): TGTGCCAGCAGCGGGGACAGGGTGGACATGAACACTGAAGCTTTCTTT.

About this clone: A read error may account for a junction end that differs from germline. V and J are TRBV5-4 and TRBJ2-1; the D gene is possibly TRBD2 (5 bases). This CDR3 has 13 amino acids. Germline V gene lookup returns CDR1 SGHNT and CDR2 YYREEE (reference sequence). CDR3 nucleotide sequence: TGTGCCGGCAGCTCTCGTTCTTACTTGAGGGAGTTCTTC. Translating gives CAGSSRSYLREFF.